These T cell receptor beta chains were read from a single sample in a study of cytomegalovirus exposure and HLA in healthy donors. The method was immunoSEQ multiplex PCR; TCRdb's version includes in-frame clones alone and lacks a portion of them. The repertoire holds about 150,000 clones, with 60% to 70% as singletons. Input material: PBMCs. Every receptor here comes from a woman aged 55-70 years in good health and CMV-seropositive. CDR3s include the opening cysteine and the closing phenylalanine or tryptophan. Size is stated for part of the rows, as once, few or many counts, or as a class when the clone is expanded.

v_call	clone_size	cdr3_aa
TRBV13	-	CASSRSGANVLTF
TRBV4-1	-	CASSQVGAEKLFF
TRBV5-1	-	CASSLGGSMYNEQFF
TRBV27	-	CASSPIDRDTEAFF
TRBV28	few	CASTTGGASGNYEQYF
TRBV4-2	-	CASSQEGGVYNEQFF
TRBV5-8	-	CASSDRAPYEQYF
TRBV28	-	CASSLSGQGRKETQYF
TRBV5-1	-	CASSLVADRDGYTF
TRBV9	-	CASSVGGGLSYNEQFF
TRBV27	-	CATGRTGVLVPQHF
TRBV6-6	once	CASRRTSGSYEQYF